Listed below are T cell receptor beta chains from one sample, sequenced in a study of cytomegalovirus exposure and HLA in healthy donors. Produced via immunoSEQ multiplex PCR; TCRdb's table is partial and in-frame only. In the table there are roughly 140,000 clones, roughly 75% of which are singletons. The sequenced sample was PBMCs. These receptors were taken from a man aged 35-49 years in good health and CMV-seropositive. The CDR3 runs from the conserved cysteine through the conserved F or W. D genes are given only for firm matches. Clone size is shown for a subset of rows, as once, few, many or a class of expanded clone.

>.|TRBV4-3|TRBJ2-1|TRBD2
TGCGCCAGCAGCCCGCATTCTGCGGGGGGGGACAATGAGCAGTTCTTC
CASSPHSAGGDNEQFF
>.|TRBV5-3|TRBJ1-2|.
TGTGCCAGAAGCCGGAACAGGGTCCACACCTTC
CARSRNRVHTF
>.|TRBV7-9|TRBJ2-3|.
TGTGCCAGCAGCCCCCGGGGGAAAGCGGTGGATACGCAGTATTTT
CASSPRGKAVDTQYF
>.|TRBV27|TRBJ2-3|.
TGTGCCAGCAGTTTCTGGCGGGGGCTCGGCACAGATACGCAGTATTTT
CASSFWRGLGTDTQYF
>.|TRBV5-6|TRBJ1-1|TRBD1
TGTGCCAGCAGCTTGGGGATAGGGGGCTTCCGGGACACTGAAGCTTTCTTT
CASSLGIGGFRDTEAFF
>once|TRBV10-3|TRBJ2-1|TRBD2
TGTGCCATCAGTCACAGGGGGACTAGCGGGGTCTACAATGAGCAGTTCTTC
CAISHRGTSGVYNEQFF
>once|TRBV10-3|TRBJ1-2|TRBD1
TGTGCCATCAGGGGACTATGGACAGGGGCTGGCTACACCTTC
CAIRGLWTGAGYTF
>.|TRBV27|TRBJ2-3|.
TGTGCCAGCAGTTCCCTAGGGGGGGGAGTCACAGATACGCAGTATTTT
CASSSLGGGVTDTQYF
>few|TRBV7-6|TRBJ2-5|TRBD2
TGTGCCAGCAGCTTAACTAGCGGGAGATCGGGAGAGACCCAGTACTTC
CASSLTSGRSGETQYF
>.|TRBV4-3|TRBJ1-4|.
TGCGCCAGCAGCCAAGATGGGTGGACAGCAACTAATGAAAAACTGTTTTTT
CASSQDGWTATNEKLFF
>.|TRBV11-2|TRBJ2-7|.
TGTGCCAGCAGCTTAGATGGCTTCTACGAGCAGTACTTC
CASSLDGFYEQYF
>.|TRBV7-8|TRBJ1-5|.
TGTGCCAGCAGCCCAGAACCGGGAAGCAATCAGCCCCAGCATTTT
CASSPEPGSNQPQHF
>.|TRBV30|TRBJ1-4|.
TGTGCCTGGAGTGAGAGAGGAGCTAATGAAAAACTGTTTTTT
CAWSERGANEKLFF
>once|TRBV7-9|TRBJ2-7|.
TGTGCCAGCAGCCGAACACTGGGCCTCAACTACGAGCAGTACTTC
CASSRTLGLNYEQYF
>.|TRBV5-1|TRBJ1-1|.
TGCGCCAGCAGCTTGCGTCAGGGGAACACTGAAGCTTTCTTT
CASSLRQGNTEAFF
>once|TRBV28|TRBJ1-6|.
TGTGCCAGCACACCCTCTACAGGAGCCAATTCACCCCTCCACTTT
CASTPSTGANSPLHF
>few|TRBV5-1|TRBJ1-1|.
TGCGCCAGCAGCTTAAGACGAGTGAGGCAGGGTGGCGGTGAAGCTTTCTTT
CASSLRRVRQGGGEAFF
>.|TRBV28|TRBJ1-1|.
TGTGCCAGCAGCCCCGGGGGACCCCGGGGAGCTTTCTTT
CASSPGGPRGAFF
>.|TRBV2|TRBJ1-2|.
TGTGCCAGCAGTGAGGAGCCTGATTATGGCTACACCTTC
CASSEEPDYGYTF
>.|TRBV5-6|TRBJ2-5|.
TGTGCCAGCAGCTCCTTAGCGCTAAGGGTTGAGACCCAGTACTTC
CASSSLALRVETQYF
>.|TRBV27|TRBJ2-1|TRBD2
TGTGCCAGCAGTTTATCCGAGACTAGCGGAATCCTCTACAATGAGCAGTTCTTC
CASSLSETSGILYNEQFF
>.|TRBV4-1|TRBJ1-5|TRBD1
TGCGCCAGCAGCCGGCCACAGGGGGATCGGAGTCAGCCCCAGCATTTT
CASSRPQGDRSQPQHF
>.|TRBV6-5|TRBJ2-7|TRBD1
TGTGCCAGCAGTTACGGGACAGGGACCTACGAGCAGTACTTC
CASSYGTGTYEQYF
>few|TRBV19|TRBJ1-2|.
TGTGCCAGTAGTAACAATCTGGGCTACACCTTC
CASSNNLGYTF
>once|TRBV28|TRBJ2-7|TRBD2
TGTGCCAGCAGTTTGCCCAGAGCGGGGGGAATCCGCTACGAGCAGTACTTC
CASSLPRAGGIRYEQYF
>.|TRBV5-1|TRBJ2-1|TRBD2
TGCGCCACCCAGGGGACTAGCGGGATCCACAATGAGCAGTTCTTC
CATQGTSGIHNEQFF
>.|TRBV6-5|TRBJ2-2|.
TGTGCCAGCAGGTTCGACAAGAACACCGGGGAGCTGTTTTTT
CASRFDKNTGELFF
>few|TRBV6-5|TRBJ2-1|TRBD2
TGTGCCAGCAGGACTAGCGGGAGCACTTTGGATGAGCAGTTCTTC
CASRTSGSTLDEQFF
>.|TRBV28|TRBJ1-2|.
TGTGCCAGCAGTTCCTCACCCTTGGCGGGGACCGGTGGCTACACCTTC
CASSSSPLAGTGGYTF
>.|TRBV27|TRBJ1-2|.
TGTGCCAGCAGTTTAAGTAAATGGGGCGAGTATGGCTACACCTTC
CASSLSKWGEYGYTF
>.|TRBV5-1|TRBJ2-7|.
TGCGCCAGTAGACCAGAGGCCATCTCCTACGAGCAGTACTTC
CASRPEAISYEQYF
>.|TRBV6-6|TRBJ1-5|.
TGTGCCAGCAGTTACCGGAGTAGCAATCAGCCCCAGCATTTT
CASSYRSSNQPQHF
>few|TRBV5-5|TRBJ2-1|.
TGTGCCAGCAGCTTCACTCGTCGCTATGAGCAGTTCTTC
CASSFTRRYEQFF
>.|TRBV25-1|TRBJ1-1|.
TGTGCCAGCAGTGGCCAATTAGGGGTGGACACTGAAGCTTTCTTT
CASSGQLGVDTEAFF
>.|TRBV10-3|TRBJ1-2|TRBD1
TGTGCCATCAGGGGACAGGCCCTCTATGGCTACACCTTC
CAIRGQALYGYTF
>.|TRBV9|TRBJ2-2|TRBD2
TGTGCCAGCAGCGTCGGACTAGCGGGCGCTAGGGCCGGGGAGCTGTTTTTT
CASSVGLAGARAGELFF
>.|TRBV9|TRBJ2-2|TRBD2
TGTGCCAGCAGCGAGGGACTAGCGGGGGAAAAACGGGCCGGGGAGCTGTTTTTT
CASSEGLAGEKRAGELFF
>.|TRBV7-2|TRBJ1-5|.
TGTGCCAGCAGCGACACTTTGTTGACAGGTCATAGCAATCAGCCCCAGCATTTT
CASSDTLLTGHSNQPQHF
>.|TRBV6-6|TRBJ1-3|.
TGTGCCAGCAGTTACTCTAGGGGGGGATCTGGAAACACCATATATTTT
CASSYSRGGSGNTIYF
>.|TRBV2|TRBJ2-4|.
TGTGCCTCCCTGGAAGGGAGGGCCAAAAACATTCAGTACTTC
CASLEGRAKNIQYF
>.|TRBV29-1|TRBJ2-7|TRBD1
TGCAGCGCTGTTATGAGGACAGGGCCCTCCTACGAGCAGTACTTC
CSAVMRTGPSYEQYF
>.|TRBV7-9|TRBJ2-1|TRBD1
TGTGCCAGCAGCTTTACCGGGACAGGGGATTTCAATGAGCAGTTCTTC
CASSFTGTGDFNEQFF
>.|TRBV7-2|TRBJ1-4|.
TGTGCCAGCAGCTTAACCTGGCAGGGGCAGGAAAAACTGTTTTTT
CASSLTWQGQEKLFF
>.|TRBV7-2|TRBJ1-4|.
TGTGCCAGCAGGCGACAGGCGGCAACTAATGAAAAACTGTTTTTT
CASRRQAATNEKLFF
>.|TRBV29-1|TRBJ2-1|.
TGCAGCGTTGCCCCAGGTAGTAGGAATGAGCAGTTCTTC
CSVAPGSRNEQFF